This TCR beta chain originates from a study of blood T cell repertoires in COVID-19. TCRdb keeps only in-frame clones here, not all; method: immunoSEQ multiplex PCR. This repertoire shows 150,000 or so clones, around nine tenths found once; its top ten account for about 2.4%. Sequencing used peripheral blood. The TCR was taken from a woman aged 65 to 85 with acute or convalescent COVID-19.

CDR3 coding DNA: TGTGCCAGCAGCTATACTAGCGGGGTCTTCTACGAGCAGTACTTC. Encoded protein: CASSYTSGVFYEQYF. The V and J genes are TRBV11-2 and TRBJ2-7, with 10 bases that match TRBD2. V was clipped by 4 bases and J by 3 bases; unmatched bases: 6. Germline lookup yields CDR1 SGHAT and CDR2 FQNNGV. The CDR3 contains 15 residues. The variable domain in full, with the rest retrieved from reference TRBV11-2 and TRBJ2-7, is EAGVAQSPRYKIIEKRQSVAFWCNPISGHATLYWYQQILGQGPKLLIQFQNNGVVDDSQLPKDRFSAERLKGVDSTLKIQPAKLEDSAVYLCASSYTSGVFYEQYFGPGTRLTVT.